These T cell receptor beta chains were read from a single sample in a study of blood T cell repertoires in COVID-19. Only in-frame clones appear in the TCRdb table, and some are missing; sequencing was by immunoSEQ multiplex PCR. The sample records around 700,000 clones, just under 90% being singletons. Sequencing used peripheral blood. These receptors were taken from a young woman with acute or convalescent COVID-19. Each CDR3 is given without its conserved first and last residue.

V: TRBV27
J: TRBJ1-2
CDR3: ASSFRGTTGGGYGYT

V: TRBV4-1
J: TRBJ1-1
CDR3: ASSGHLNTEAF

V: TRBV29-1
J: TRBJ1-2
CDR3: SVGELGYT

V: TRBV9
J: TRBJ1-4
CDR3: ASQGLGEKLF

V: TRBV9
J: TRBJ2-2
CDR3: ASSFSAGGLTGELF

V: TRBV18
J: TRBJ1-5
CDR3: ASSTQGDQPQH

V: TRBV29-1
J: TRBJ1-2
CDR3: SVEEGSNGYT

V: TRBV4-1
J: TRBJ1-4
CDR3: ASSQDGRGEKLF

V: TRBV19
J: TRBJ1-2
CDR3: ASSILLQGSYGYT

V: TRBV5-1
J: TRBJ1-4
CDR3: ASSQTGGNEKLF

V: TRBV6-2/TRBV6-3
J: TRBJ2-3
CDR3: ASSASFDRADTQY

V: TRBV27
J: TRBJ1-2
CDR3: ASRTGMGDGYT

V: TRBV12-3/TRBV12-4
J: TRBJ2-1
CDR3: ASSPSGTRVQF

V: TRBV7-2
J: TRBJ2-7
CDR3: ASSLGVWRGGLLFHEQY

V: TRBV27
J: TRBJ2-7
CDR3: ASSLTGGYEQY

V: TRBV6-2/TRBV6-3
J: TRBJ1-5
CDR3: ASSYSMWTGAQFSNQPQH

V: TRBV2
J: TRBJ2-2
CDR3: ASSGSGGTGELF

V: TRBV5-5
J: TRBJ1-4
CDR3: ASSLGRRNEKLF

V: TRBV3-1/TRBV3-2
J: TRBJ1-1
CDR3: ASSQPGGGSTEAF

V: TRBV6-5
J: TRBJ1-2
CDR3: ASRTPGTGDGGYT

V: TRBV6-7
J: TRBJ1-2
CDR3: ASSYPKAARGGYT

V: TRBV30
J: TRBJ2-2
CDR3: AWSSPGGHTGELF

V: TRBV5-1
J: TRBJ1-2
CDR3: ASSLDAVSYGYT

V: TRBV15
J: TRBJ1-2
CDR3: ATSRVRGRGLDGYT

V: TRBV3-1/TRBV3-2
J: TRBJ2-7
CDR3: ASTPMAGVSGEQY

V: TRBV6-5
J: TRBJ2-5
CDR3: ASGSRNQETQY

V: TRBV2
J: TRBJ1-1
CDR3: ASSEGQGAPNTEAF

V: TRBV19
J: TRBJ1-1
CDR3: VTSPDRNEAF

V: TRBV7-3
J: TRBJ2-2
CDR3: ASSLTGPNGELF